The sequence of this T cell receptor (beta chain) was determined in a study of technical replicates of blood from a handful of donors. The CDR3 loop spans 15 amino acids. The V gene's germline CDR1 is SGHRS and CDR2 YFSETQ. The V gene lost 4 bases and the J gene lost 2 bases, with 15 bases spanning the gap. Libraries were prepared by immunoSEQ multiplex PCR; TCRdb keeps only in-frame clonotypes and omits some of them. This sample yields under 85,000 clones, of which 90% to 95% are seen a single time; 0.35% to 0.45% belongs to the top ten. The sample taken for sequencing was T cells isolated from PBMCs. The receptor comes from a human donor in good health. This rearrangement joins TRBV5-1 to TRBJ1-2, with D possibly matching TRBD1 (6 bases). The CDR3 DNA reads TGCGCCAGCAGCGCAACAGGACAGTTGAACTATGGCTACACCTTC. Translating it yields CASSATGQLNYGYTF.